Below are 26 T cell receptor beta chains sequenced from a single sample in a study of T cells in Graves' hyperthyroidism and ophthalmopathy. Amplification of TCR beta CDR3 regions used RNA as the template. Researchers ran a first-round RT-PCR on the TCR CDR3 using the HTBI primer set. From the multiplex PCR reads, TCRdb called clonotypes with MiXCR, one entry per CDR3 protein. The table lists 500,000 to 600,000 distinct CDR3 sequences, approximately 20% of them singletons. The sequencing input was blood. The receptors were gathered from a man aged 40-55 years with Graves' ophthalmopathy.

This clonotype was observed at least ten times. This sequence joins TRBV7-8 and TRBJ2-3; 9 bases line up with TRBD2. The germline gives CDR1 SGHVS, CDR2 FQNEAQ. The CDR3 consists of 16 residues. J lost 4 bases, V lost 5 bases, and 10 bases had no gene match. This CDR3 reads CASSPRGGGAADTQYF. The DNA of the CDR3 is TGTGCCAGCAGCCCGCGTGGCGGGGGGGCCGCAGATACGCAGTATTTT.

This clonotype showed up many times. The chain links TRBV3-1 to TRBJ2-1; 11 positions match TRBD2. This CDR3 spans 14 amino acids. Germline CDR1 LGHDT, CDR2 YNNKEL (reference sequence). After removal of 7 bases from V and 7 bases from J, the junction contained 6 bases not matched to a gene. Written as DNA, the CDR3 is TGTGCCAGCACCTTAGCGGGAGGGAAGAATGAGCAGTTCTTC. The encoded protein is CASTLAGGKNEQFF.

In this sample, this clonotype turned up a few times. A much larger clone sits a single nucleotide away, making a read error possible. This chain joins TRBV6-1 and TRBJ1-1; TRBD1 matches at 9 bases. Germline V CDR1 and CDR2: MNHNS, SASEGT. The J segment lost 1 base and the V segment lost 7 bases, leaving 4 bases of the junction unmatched. The CDR3 is made up of 14 amino acids. DNA for the CDR3: TGTGCCAGCAATTCGGGACAGGGGAACACTGAAGCTTTCTTT. This sequence encodes CASNSGQGNTEAFF.

This clonotype was detected many times. This chain links TRBV2 with TRBJ2-7; the match to TRBD2 covers 9 bases. V lost 7 bases and J lost 5; bases outside the gene matches: 9. This CDR3 contains 14 residues. Germline CDR1 and CDR2: SNHLY and FYNNEI. Written as DNA, the CDR3 is TGTGCCAGCACGTGGCGGGAGGGGGGCCACGAGCAGTACTTC. Translated: CASTWREGGHEQYF.

This clonotype showed up many times. The chain combines TRBV28 with TRBJ2-5, with D uncertain. This CDR3 has 14 amino acids. Trimming pared 6 bases from V and 2 bases from J, leaving 13 bases between. Germline V lookup: CDR1 MDHEN, CDR2 SYDVKM. DNA for the CDR3: TGTGCCAGCAGGACTGCCGGACCTCAAGAGACCCAGTACTTC. This encodes CASRTAGPQETQYF.

This clonotype was counted only a few times. The chain recombines TRBV5-6 with TRBJ1-1; no clear D. The germline V and J ends were trimmed by 5 bases and 3 bases, with 17 bases remaining between them. The CDR3 loop spans 15 amino acids. Germline CDR1 and CDR2: SGHDT and YYEEEE. The CDR3 sequence: CASRYGLWRDTEAFF. In nucleotides, the CDR3 is TGTGCCAGCAGATATGGACTATGGAGGGACACTGAAGCTTTCTTT.

This clonotype was seen ten or more times. The V gene is TRBV30, the J gene TRBJ2-3; D is perhaps TRBD1 (5 bases). From germline, CDR1 is GTSNPN and CDR2 SVGIG (reference sequence). The CDR3 extends over 14 amino acids. V dropped 0 bases and J dropped 5 bases, with 12 bases sitting between them. CDR3 coding DNA: TGTGCCTGGAGTGTACCCCAGGGTCGAGATACGCAGTATTTT. Translating gives CAWSVPQGRDTQYF.

This rearrangement joins TRBV6-1 to TRBJ2-5; 10 positions agree with TRBD1. Germline assignment: CDR1 MNHNS and CDR2 SASEGT. This CDR3 comprises 14 residues. The V and J ends lost 5 bases and 6 bases, in that order; junction bases with no gene match: 6. The DNA for the CDR3 is TGTGCCAGCAGTTACGCGGGACAGGGGCAGACCCAGTACTTC. The encoded protein is CASSYAGQGQTQYF.

This clonotype was counted ten times or more. V and J are TRBV7-2 and TRBJ2-5, with D tentatively TRBD1 (6 bases). V gave up 5 bases and J gave up 7 bases, with 17 bases separating them. Germline values: CDR1 SGHTA, CDR2 FQGNSA. The CDR3 sequence is 14 residues long. The DNA of the CDR3 is TGTGCCAGCAGCAGTGGACAGACCGTCCGGACCCAGTACTTC. It is translated as CASSSGQTVRTQYF.

In this sample, this clonotype turned up many times. The chain combines TRBV3-1 with TRBJ1-3; D is uncertain. Germline values: CDR1 LGHDT, CDR2 YNNKEL (reference sequence). Trimming took 0 bases from V and 1 from J, leaving 7 bases between them. The CDR3 totals 15 residues. The CDR3 reads CASSQDGGSGNTIYF. Written as DNA, the CDR3 is TGTGCCAGCAGCCAAGATGGAGGGTCTGGAAACACCATATATTTT. The variable domain in full, with the rest retrieved from reference TRBV3-1 and TRBJ1-3, is DTAVSQTPKYLVTQMGNDKSIKCEQNLGHDTMYWYKQDSKKFLKIMFSYNNKELIINETVPNRFSPKSPDKAHLNLHINSLELGDSAVYFCASSQDGGSGNTIYFGEGSWLTVV.

The V gene is TRBV2, the J gene TRBJ2-5; D gene uncertain. Germline V CDR1 and CDR2: SNHLY, FYNNEI. V was shortened by 3 bases and J by 5 bases, with 7 bases between the two germline ends. This CDR3 spans 12 amino acids. This chain's CDR3 is CASSERTETQYF. CDR3 in DNA: TGTGCCAGCAGTGAGAGGACGGAGACCCAGTACTTC.

This clonotype was detected a few times. This chain joins TRBV18 and TRBJ1-4; D is undetermined. CDR3 size: 14 residues. V dropped 6 bases and J dropped 6 bases, with 14 bases sitting between them. CDR1 and CDR2 (germline): KGHSH, LQKENI. In nucleotides, the CDR3 is TGTGCCAGCTCCCGCGACCAGCTAGATGAAAAACTGTTTTTT. This translates into CASSRDQLDEKLFF.

This clonotype has more than one count but fewer than ten. This chain uses TRBV6-1 with TRBJ1-3; the D gene is possibly TRBD1 (5 bases). V was trimmed by 6 bases and J by 0 bases, leaving 15 bases between them. The CDR3 covers 16 residues. CDR1 and CDR2 from the germline V gene are MNHNS and SASEGT. CDR3 protein: CASSGTGFISGNTIYF. For the CDR3, the DNA is TGTGCCAGCAGCGGGACCGGATTCATCTCTGGAAACACCATATATTTT.

Regarding this clonotype: It may be a read error: a sequence one base away is much more abundant. The chain's CDR3 is CASSYSSAGLAILLQQYF. The DNA for the CDR3 is TGTGCCAGCAGTTACTCGAGTGCGGGACTAGCGATTCTCCTGCAGCAGTACTTC. The chain combines TRBV6-2 or TRBV6-3 with TRBJ2-7, with 10 bases that match TRBD2. The CDR3 covers 18 residues. Germline CDR1 is MNHEY and CDR2 is SVGEGT. V dropped 0 bases and J dropped 8; count of bases not matched to a gene: 16.

V is TRBV19 and J is TRBJ1-1, with D possibly matching TRBD1 (5 bases). V lost 7 bases and J 4 bases, leaving 10 bases between the germline ends. The CDR3 extends over 12 amino acids. CDR1 and CDR2 (germline): LNHDA, SQIVND (reference sequence). In DNA, the CDR3 is TGTGCCAGTACGAGTAGGGGCACTGAAGCTTTCTTT. As protein: CASTSRGTEAFF.

This clonotype was detected many times. The CDR3 region is CASSFHTEAFF. CDR3 nucleotides: TGTGCCAGCAGTTTTCACACTGAAGCTTTCTTT. The V call is TRBV12-3 or TRBV12-4, the J call TRBJ1-1, with D uncertain. V shed 3 bases and J shed 3 bases, with 2 bases lying between them. CDR3 length equals 11 residues.

The V call is TRBV20-1, the J call TRBJ2-1; 9 positions agree with TRBD2. This CDR3 is built from 15 residues. Germline V lookup: CDR1 DFQATT, CDR2 SNEGSKA (reference sequence). The V and J ends lost 0 bases and 7 bases, in that order; junction bases with no gene match: 7. CDR3 coding DNA: TGCAGTGCTAGAGAATTTTCTAGCGGGAAAAATGAGCAGTTCTTC. Its protein product is CSAREFSSGKNEQFF.

This clonotype has a handful of counts. V usage is TRBV7-9 and J usage is TRBJ2-5; D is unresolved. V lost 6 bases and J 5 bases, leaving 25 bases between the germline ends. CDR3 length: 17 amino acids. CDR1 SEHNR and CDR2 FQNEAQ come from the germline V gene (reference sequence). Written as DNA, the CDR3 is TGTGCCAGCAGACATGGGGTCGCAGAGGCTGGGCGCGAGACCCAGTACTTC. The encoded protein is CASRHGVAEAGRETQYF.

This clonotype was detected a few times. The rearrangement uses TRBV6-5 and TRBJ2-5; TRBD2 agrees at 9 bases. Trimming cost V 2 bases and J 1 base; bases outside gene matches: 5. CDR1 MNHEY and CDR2 SVGAGI come from the germline V gene. The CDR3 sequence is 16 residues long. In DNA form, the CDR3 reads TGTGCCAGCAGTTACGCGGGGGGGGTGGCCCAAGAGACCCAGTACTTC. The encoded protein is CASSYAGGVAQETQYF.

The chain is built from TRBV4-2 and TRBJ2-5, with TRBD2 matching 7 bases. Germline assignment: CDR1 LGHNA and CDR2 YNFKEQ. With 1 base clipped from V and 2 bases from J, the junction kept 7 bases outside the gene matches. This CDR3 is 16 amino acids long. CDR3 sequence reads: CASSQAGRGEQETQYF. CDR3 bases: TGTGCCAGCAGCCAAGCAGGGAGGGGTGAACAAGAGACCCAGTACTTC.

Details on this clonotype: Mismatch with germline at one junction end may stem from a read error. The chain carries TRBV29-1 and TRBJ1-1; TRBD1 matches 7 bases. The V gene's germline CDR1 is SQVTM and CDR2 ANQGSEA. The CDR3 runs to 15 residues. In nucleotides, the CDR3 is TGCAGCGCTACATACGATGACAGGGAAGGGACTGGAGCTTTCTTT. It translates to CSATYDDREGTGAFF.

Concerning this clonotype itself: No conserved phenylalanine or tryptophan is present at the end of the CDR3, so a read error is the likely explanation. V gene TRBV25-1 combines with J gene TRBJ1-1, with D hard to call. The length of the CDR3 is 13 residues. In germline, CDR1 is MGHDK, CDR2 SYGVNS. V lost 7 bases to trimming and J lost 1 base, with 10 bases between them. The CDR3 DNA is TGTGCCAGCAAGAGAGGTACGAACACTGAAGCTTTCCTT. Residues: CASKRGTNTEAFL.

The gene calls are TRBV19 and TRBJ2-7; D is unresolved. Germline CDR1 is LNHDA and CDR2 is SQIVND (reference sequence). CDR3 length: 14 residues. The V gene lost 7 bases and the J gene lost 7 bases, with 20 bases spanning the gap. The CDR3 coding sequence is TGTGCCAGTACCCCAACAGCTGCGCCGCGGGAGCAGTACTTC. Amino acids: CASTPTAAPREQYF.

This clonotype was counted ten times or more. The chain is built from TRBV28 and TRBJ2-5, with a possible D match to TRBD1 (6 bases). Trimming removed 2 bases from V and 3 bases from J, with 13 bases in between. The CDR3 runs 15 residues. Germline assignment: CDR1 MDHEN and CDR2 SYDVKM. Here the CDR3 DNA reads TGTGCCAGCAGTTTAATGGGCAGGGGAAAAGAGACCCAGTACTTC. Protein sequence: CASSLMGRGKETQYF.

A few counts support this clonotype. This chain links TRBV9 with TRBJ2-7, with 8 positions matching TRBD1. Germline V CDR1 and CDR2: SGDLS, YYNGEE. This CDR3 has 14 amino acids. J was trimmed by 5 bases and V by 2 bases; bases with no gene match: 6. The CDR3 reads CASSVNRGSDEQYF. The DNA of the CDR3 is TGTGCCAGCAGCGTGAACAGGGGGTCCGACGAGCAGTACTTC.

The chain employs TRBV29-1 and TRBJ2-7; D gene unclear. CDR1 SQVTM and CDR2 ANQGSEA come from the germline V gene. Trimming cost V 2 bases and J 6 bases, with 17 bases left between them. The CDR3 is 14 residues long. The CDR3 sequence is CSVELGTGGSEQYF. The CDR3 nucleotides are TGCAGCGTTGAATTGGGCACGGGCGGCTCCGAGCAGTACTTC.